A selection of T cell receptor beta chains follows, all from one sample in a study of T cells expressing NK-cell markers. Each CDR3 protein gets one entry in TCRdb, which reprocessed the 5' RACE reads and gives no DNA. Seen in this sample are some 300,000 distinct CDR3 sequences; the ten most common clones hold around 0.37%. Sequencing used blood T cells: a sorted CD56 or NKG2C T cell subset, CD4+ or CD8+ T cells, or bulk PBMC T cells (not recorded which). The origin of the receptors is a man younger than 35 in good health. Both conserved end residues are part of each CDR3. Fields, in order: J gene, V gene, CDR3 protein.

TRBJ2-7,TRBV9,CASSALGAGGGHEQYF
TRBJ2-1,TRBV29-1,CSVGRGRAYNEQFF
TRBJ2-3,TRBV20-1,CSAQTGPDSTDTQYF
TRBJ2-1,TRBV3-1,CASTTTSGRNEQFF
TRBJ2-1,TRBV20-1,CSAEPPASGYNEQFF
TRBJ1-5,TRBV20-1,CSARDSGGADNQPQHF
TRBJ2-1,TRBV20-1,CSASRGEVYNEQFF
TRBJ1-2,TRBV4-1,CASSQASGLSGYTF
TRBJ2-1,TRBV12-3/TRBV12-4,CASSFTSGTGDEQFF
TRBJ2-7,TRBV12-3/TRBV12-4,CASSSRLSYEQYF
TRBJ1-1,TRBV25-1,CASSEVTARGTEAFF
TRBJ1-1,TRBV5-5,CASSLRLPGGTTEAFF
TRBJ2-3,TRBV5-1,CASRVSSGRTDTQYF
TRBJ2-7,TRBV6-1,CASRPAPGYEQYF
TRBJ2-1,TRBV29-1,CSVVRGIYNEQFF
TRBJ2-7,TRBV7-9,CASSLGPSGSMYF
TRBJ1-2,TRBV20-1,CSARDLNRGYGYTF